This passage covers 25 T cell receptor beta chains from one sample sequenced in a study of shared clonotypes between healthy human individuals. Generated by immunoSEQ multiplex PCR, the TCRdb table keeps only in-frame clones and is missing some. Of more than 80,000 clones listed, 67% were seen once; the top ten hold 35% to 55%. The sample was memory CD8+ T cells sorted from blood. Subset meaning: CD45RO+ cells pooled with CCR7-negative TemRA cells. These receptors were collected from a man aged 25 to 40 in good health.

The chain carries TRBV28 and TRBJ2-1; D remains ambiguous. Per the germline V gene, CDR1 is MDHEN and CDR2 is SYDVKM. The V and J ends lost 5 bases and 6 bases respectively, with 11 bases between them. This CDR3 comprises 13 residues. The CDR3 coding sequence is TGTGCCAGCAGTACTTGGAGCCTCAATGAGCAGTTCTTC. Amino acids: CASSTWSLNEQFF.

This clone is a singleton in its sample. V usage is TRBV29-1 and J usage is TRBJ2-7; the D gene is possibly TRBD1 (5 bases). V lost 2 bases and J lost 6, with 17 bases in between. This CDR3 comprises 14 residues. In germline, CDR1 is SQVTM, CDR2 ANQGSEA. CDR3 DNA sequence: TGCAGCGTTGAAACAGGACACAGTTTGCGCGAGCAGTACTTC. Translation: CSVETGHSLREQYF.

The gene calls are TRBV28 and TRBJ2-3; weak D call: TRBD2 (6 bases). Germline values: CDR1 MDHEN, CDR2 SYDVKM. There are 14 residues in the CDR3. Written as DNA, the CDR3 is TGTGCTACGAGGGTGGGAGGAGATACAGATACGCAGTATTTT. This encodes CATRVGGDTDTQYF.

CDR3 in amino acids: CASQVPQGDTGELFF. The CDR3 DNA follows: TGTGCCAGCCAAGTCCCACAGGGGGACACCGGGGAGCTGTTTTTT. The chain couples TRBV6-6 to TRBJ1-3; 8 nucleotides align to TRBD1. The J call may be mistaken, given a closer DNA end match to TRBJ2-2. Germline V gene sequence: CDR1 MNHNY, CDR2 SVGAGI (reference sequence). CDR3 length: 15 residues.

This rearrangement joins TRBV28 to TRBJ2-7; D is perhaps TRBD1 (6 bases). This CDR3 contains 13 residues. V was shortened by 4 bases and J by 4 bases, with 11 bases between the two germline ends. Germline lookup yields CDR1 MDHEN and CDR2 SYDVKM. CDR3 sequence (DNA): TGTGCCAGCAGTTATGGACAGATTTACGAGCAGTACTTC. Amino acid sequence: CASSYGQIYEQYF.

The gene calls are TRBV11-2 and TRBJ1-2, with D possibly TRBD1 on 6 matching bases. V gave up 8 bases and J gave up 6 bases, with 25 bases separating them. Per the germline V gene, CDR1 is SGHAT and CDR2 is FQNNGV. The CDR3 spans 16 residues. The CDR3 protein is CASGKGQKLRRDGYTF. The CDR3 region has the DNA TGTGCCAGCGGTAAAGGACAGAAACTAAGGCGAGATGGCTACACCTTC. Drawing the rest from reference TRBV11-2 and TRBJ1-2, the complete variable domain is EAGVAQSPRYKIIEKRQSVAFWCNPISGHATLYWYQQILGQGPKLLIQFQNNGVVDDSQLPKDRFSAERLKGVDSTLKIQPAKLEDSAVYLCASGKGQKLRRDGYTFGSGTRLTVV.

The chain recombines TRBV18 with TRBJ1-2, with D perhaps matching TRBD1 (6 bases). CDR1 and CDR2 from the germline V gene are KGHSH and LQKENI. The ends were cut back, 3 bases at V and 5 bases at J, with 13 bases in the middle. The CDR3 contains 14 residues. CDR3 residues: CASSPGPRGYGYTF. The DNA for the CDR3 is TGTGCCAGCTCACCTGGTCCCAGGGGATATGGCTACACCTTC. The full variable domain, in which reference TRBV18 and TRBJ1-2 provide the parts outside the CDR3, is NAGVMQNPRHLVRRRGQEARLRCSPMKGHSHVYWYRQLPEEGLKFMVYLQKENIIDESGMPKERFSAEFPKEGPSILRIQQVVRGDSAAYFCASSPGPRGYGYTFGSGTRLTVV.

The chain combines TRBV6-4 with TRBJ2-3; maybe TRBD2 (7 bases). The CDR3 extends over 14 amino acids. Per germline, CDR1 MRHNA and CDR2 SNTAGT. With 3 bases removed from V and 5 bases from J, the gap between germline ends came to 12 bases. CDR3: CASSEGGGEDTQYF. The CDR3 DNA reads TGTGCCAGCAGTGAAGGGGGGGGCGAAGATACGCAGTATTTT.

The V and J genes are TRBV27 and TRBJ2-7; weak D call: TRBD2 (5 bases). Trimming cost V 6 bases and J 6 bases, with 9 bases left between them. CDR3 length equals 11 residues. Germline loops: CDR1 MNHEY, CDR2 SMNVEV (reference sequence). The CDR3 coding sequence is TGTGCCAGCAGCGCCGGGGTCGAGCAGTACTTC. This translates into CASSAGVEQYF.

This clone occurred once. The chain is built from TRBV4-3 and TRBJ1-5, with D perhaps TRBD1 (5 bases). Trimming stripped 0 bases from V and 5 bases from J, with 11 bases between. Germline V gives CDR1 LGHNA, CDR2 YSLEER. The CDR3 is 15 residues long. The CDR3 loop is CASSQDRGPYQPQHF. CDR3 coding DNA: TGCGCCAGCAGCCAAGATCGGGGACCTTATCAGCCCCAGCATTTT.

The rearrangement links TRBV11-2 to TRBJ2-7; 10 bases map to TRBD1. CDR3 size: 18 residues. Germline V CDR1 and CDR2: SGHAT, FQNNGV. V gave up 6 bases and J gave up 6 bases; unmatched junction bases: 20. CDR3 residues: CASSHPGQGRREGFEQYF. The CDR3 nucleotides read TGTGCCAGCAGTCATCCGGGACAGGGGAGACGGGAGGGGTTCGAGCAGTACTTC.

This clone was recorded once. The V gene is TRBV21-1, the J gene TRBJ1-5; the table names TRBD1, a call not compared with the DNA. TRBV21-1 is a documented pseudogene. The length of the CDR3 is 16 residues. CDR3: CASSPPGHLSNQPQHF. CDR3 sequence (DNA): TGTGCCAGCAGCCCTCCGGGACATCTAAGCAATCAGCCCCAGCATTTT.

The V and J genes are TRBV27 and TRBJ2-3, with no clear D. From germline, CDR1 is MNHEY and CDR2 SMNVEV (reference sequence). The V end lost 2 bases, the J end lost 6 bases, and 9 bases lay between the germline ends. CDR3 length: 13 residues. The CDR3 reads CASSLVGTDTQYF. The CDR3 region has the DNA TGTGCCAGCAGTTTAGTGGGAACGGATACGCAGTATTTT.

The gene calls are TRBV7-9 and TRBJ2-5, with a weak D call TRBD1 (6 bases). Trimming left V 2 bases short and J 4 bases short, with 11 bases between. This CDR3 contains 14 residues. The V gene's germline CDR1 is SEHNR and CDR2 FQNEAQ (reference sequence). Written as DNA, the CDR3 is TGTGCCAGCAGCTTATGGGGGCCGGGAGAGACCCAGTACTTC. Encoded protein: CASSLWGPGETQYF.

In this sample, this clone turned up a few times. The CDR3 sequence is CASSLHAGAPREQYF. As DNA, the CDR3 is TGTGCCAGCAGCTTACATGCGGGAGCCCCCCGCGAGCAGTACTTC. V gene TRBV7-9 combines with J gene TRBJ2-7; 7 bases fit TRBD2. Unmatched junction bases numbered 10, after V lost 2 bases and J lost 6 bases. The CDR3 contains 15 residues. CDR1 is SEHNR, CDR2 FQNEAQ, per germline (reference sequence).

The chain combines TRBV13 with TRBJ2-5; D possibly corresponds to TRBD2 (5 bases). V lost 5 bases, J lost 5 bases, and 15 bases lay in between. The CDR3 is 14 residues long. Germline loops: CDR1 PRHDT, CDR2 FYEKMQ (reference sequence). The CDR3 nucleotides are TGTGCCAGCAGCCCCCGGGGTGGTCGGGAGACCCAGTACTTC. It yields the protein CASSPRGGRETQYF.

The chain couples TRBV6-5 to TRBJ2-2, with D maybe TRBD2 (6 bases). The germline V gene has CDR1 MNHEY and CDR2 SVGAGI. Trimming took 6 bases from V and 6 from J, leaving 11 bases between them. The CDR3 is 13 residues long. The CDR3 protein is CASSPGVSGELFF. The CDR3 nucleotides are TGTGCCAGCAGCCCGGGAGTGTCCGGGGAGCTGTTTTTT.

This clone came up a few times. V gene TRBV30 combines with J gene TRBJ1-2; 7 positions match TRBD1. This CDR3 has 14 residues. Germline loops: CDR1 GTSNPN, CDR2 SVGIG (reference sequence). The ends lost 2 bases at V and 4 bases at J; junction bases unmatched: 7. DNA of the CDR3: TGTGCCTGGAGTTGGTTGACAGGGACCTATGGCTACACCTTC. This sequence encodes CAWSWLTGTYGYTF.

The genes are TRBV9 and TRBJ2-1; 13 nucleotides line up with TRBD2. CDR1 and CDR2 from the germline V gene are SGDLS and YYNGEE. V trimming: 4 bases; J trimming: 6 bases; junction bases outside the gene matches: 13. The CDR3 sequence is 18 residues long. CDR3 region: CASSSKTSGRAGRNEQFF. The CDR3 DNA is TGTGCCAGCAGCTCTAAAACTAGCGGGAGGGCCGGGCGCAATGAGCAGTTCTTC.

V gene TRBV29-1 combines with J gene TRBJ2-7; D might be TRBD1 (5 bases). V lost 3 bases and J 6 bases, leaving 12 bases between the germline ends. CDR1 is SQVTM, CDR2 ANQGSEA, per germline. This CDR3 spans 12 amino acids. In nucleotides, the CDR3 is TGCAGCGTTGATTCAGGGCAGGCCGAGCAGTACTTC. Translating gives CSVDSGQAEQYF.

The count of this clone is one. The CDR3 DNA follows: TGCGCCAGCAGTCCGGGGGGGACGGACCCTTACTACGAGCAGTACTTC. Protein product: CASSPGGTDPYYEQYF. J is TRBJ2-5 and V is TRBV10-1; 8 nucleotides align to TRBD2. The end of the DNA aligns better with TRBJ2-7, so the J call may be wrong. CDR1 and CDR2 from the germline V gene are WNHNN and SYGVQD (reference sequence). The CDR3 is 16 residues long.

The rearrangement links TRBV7-9 to TRBJ2-1; D uncertain. The CDR3 totals 12 residues. The V and J ends lost 5 bases and 8 bases respectively, with 10 bases between them. Germline V gives CDR1 SEHNR, CDR2 FQNEAQ (reference sequence). Here the CDR3 DNA reads TGTGCCAGCAGCGGGTACTGGGATGAGCAGTTCTTC. This gives the protein CASSGYWDEQFF.

The gene calls are TRBV6-8 and TRBJ2-1; possibly TRBD2 for D (6 bases). Trimming cost V 8 bases and J 8 bases, with 10 bases left between them. Germline-derived CDR1 and CDR2 are MNHGY and SAAAGT. The CDR3 length is 11 residues. The CDR3 nucleotides read TGTGCCAGCTCCCCGGGAGATGAGCAGTTCTTC. Translation gives CASSPGDEQFF.

The chain employs TRBV5-5 and TRBJ1-1, with D maybe TRBD1 (6 bases). Looked up from germline, CDR1 is SGHKS and CDR2 is YYEKEE (reference sequence). CDR3 size: 16 residues. The V end was cut by 0 bases, the J end by 3 bases, with 15 bases between. The CDR3 bases are TGTGCCAGCAGCTTGGTGACAGGCCCCGATGACACTGAAGCTTTCTTT. Amino acid sequence: CASSLVTGPDDTEAFF.

CDR3 sequence (DNA): TGCAGCGTTGAAGAGGGGCAGGGTAGGACAGATACGCAGTATTTT. Protein sequence: CSVEEGQGRTDTQYF. This chain connects TRBV29-1 to TRBJ2-3, with D maybe TRBD1 (5 bases). Trimming pared 0 bases from V and 3 bases from J, leaving 13 bases between. The germline V gene has CDR1 SQVTM and CDR2 ANQGSEA. CDR3 length: 15 amino acids.